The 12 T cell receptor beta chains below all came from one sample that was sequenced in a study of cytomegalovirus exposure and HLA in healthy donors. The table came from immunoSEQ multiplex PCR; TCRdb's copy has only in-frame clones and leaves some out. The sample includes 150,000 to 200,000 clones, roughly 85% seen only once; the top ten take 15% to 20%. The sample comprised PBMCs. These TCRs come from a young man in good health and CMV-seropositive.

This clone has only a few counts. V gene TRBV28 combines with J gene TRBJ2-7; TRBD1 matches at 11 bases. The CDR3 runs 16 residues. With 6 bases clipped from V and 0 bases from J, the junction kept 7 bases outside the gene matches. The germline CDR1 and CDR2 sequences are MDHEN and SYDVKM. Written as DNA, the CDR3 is TGTGCCAGCAGCTCCTCCGGGACAGGGGGCTCCTACGAGCAGTACTTC. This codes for CASSSSGTGGSYEQYF.

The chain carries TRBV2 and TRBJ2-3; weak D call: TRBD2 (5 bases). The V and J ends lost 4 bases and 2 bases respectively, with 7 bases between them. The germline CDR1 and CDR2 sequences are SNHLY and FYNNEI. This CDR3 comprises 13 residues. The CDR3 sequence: CASSGTFTDTQYF. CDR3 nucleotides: TGTGCCAGCAGTGGGACTTTCACAGATACGCAGTATTTT.

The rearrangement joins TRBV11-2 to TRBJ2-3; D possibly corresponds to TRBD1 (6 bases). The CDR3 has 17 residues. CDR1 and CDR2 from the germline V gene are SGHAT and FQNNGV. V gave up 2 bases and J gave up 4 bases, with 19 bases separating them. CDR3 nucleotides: TGTGCCAGCAGCTTATACCCCCGGCAGGGGAGATCAGATACGCAGTATTTT. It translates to CASSLYPRQGRSDTQYF.

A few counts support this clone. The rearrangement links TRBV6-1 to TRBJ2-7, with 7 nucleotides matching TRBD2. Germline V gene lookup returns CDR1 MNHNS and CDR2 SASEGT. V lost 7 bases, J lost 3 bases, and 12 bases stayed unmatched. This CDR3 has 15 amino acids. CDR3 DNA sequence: TGTGCCAGCACCAAGGGAGGGACTATCCGCTACGAGCAGTACTTC. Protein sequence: CASTKGGTIRYEQYF.

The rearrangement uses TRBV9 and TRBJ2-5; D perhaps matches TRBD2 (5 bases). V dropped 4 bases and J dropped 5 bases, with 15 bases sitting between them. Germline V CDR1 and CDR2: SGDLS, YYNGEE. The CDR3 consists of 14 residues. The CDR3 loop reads CASSTIGGEETQYF. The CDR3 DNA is TGTGCCAGCAGCACGATAGGAGGAGAGGAGACCCAGTACTTC.

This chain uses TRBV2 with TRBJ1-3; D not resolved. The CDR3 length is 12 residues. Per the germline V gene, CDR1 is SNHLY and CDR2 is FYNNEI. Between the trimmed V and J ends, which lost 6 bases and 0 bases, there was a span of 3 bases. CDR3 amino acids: CASSFSGNTIYF. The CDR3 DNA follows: TGTGCCAGCAGCTTCTCTGGAAACACCATATATTTT.

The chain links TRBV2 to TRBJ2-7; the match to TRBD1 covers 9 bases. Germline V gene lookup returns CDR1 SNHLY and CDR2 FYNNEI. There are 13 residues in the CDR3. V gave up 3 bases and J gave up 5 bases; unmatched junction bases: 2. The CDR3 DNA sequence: TGTGCCAGCAGTGAGGACAGGGGCAACGAGCAGTACTTC. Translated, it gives CASSEDRGNEQYF.

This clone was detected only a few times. CDR3 sequence reads: CASSVTLGGSGNTIYF. CDR3 sequence (DNA): TGTGCCAGCAGTGTAACATTAGGGGGCTCCGGAAACACCATATATTTT. The chain has TRBV6-1 and TRBJ1-3, with 7 bases aligning to TRBD1. The CDR3 has 16 residues. Unmatched junction bases numbered 10, after V lost 4 bases and J lost 4 bases. In germline, CDR1 is MNHNS, CDR2 SASEGT.

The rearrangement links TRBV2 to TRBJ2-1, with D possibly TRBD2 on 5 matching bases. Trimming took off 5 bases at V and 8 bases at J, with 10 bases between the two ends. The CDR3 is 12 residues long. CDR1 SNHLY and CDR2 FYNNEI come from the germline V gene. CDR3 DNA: TGTGCCAGCAGTACCCTAGCCGATGAGCAGTTCTTC. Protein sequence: CASSTLADEQFF.

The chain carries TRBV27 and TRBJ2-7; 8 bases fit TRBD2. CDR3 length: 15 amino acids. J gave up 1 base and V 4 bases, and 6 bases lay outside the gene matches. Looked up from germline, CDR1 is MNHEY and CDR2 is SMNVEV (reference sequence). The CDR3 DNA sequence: TGTGCCAGCAGTTACCTAGCGGGCCATTCCTACGAGCAGTACTTC. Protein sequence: CASSYLAGHSYEQYF.

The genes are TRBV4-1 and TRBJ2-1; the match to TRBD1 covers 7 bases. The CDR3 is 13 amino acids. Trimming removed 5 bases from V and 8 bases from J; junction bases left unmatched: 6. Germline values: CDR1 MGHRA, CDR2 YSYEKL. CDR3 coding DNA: TGCGCCAGCAGCGAACAGGGGCGGGATGAGCAGTTCTTC. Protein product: CASSEQGRDEQFF.

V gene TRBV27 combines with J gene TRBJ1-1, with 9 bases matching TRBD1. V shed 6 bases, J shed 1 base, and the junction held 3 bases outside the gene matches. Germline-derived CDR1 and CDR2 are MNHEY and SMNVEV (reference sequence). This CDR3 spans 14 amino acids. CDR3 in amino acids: CASRGQGWNTEAFF. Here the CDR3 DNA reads TGTGCCAGCAGAGGACAGGGGTGGAACACTGAAGCTTTCTTT.